This TCR beta chain was observed in a study of cytomegalovirus exposure and HLA in healthy donors (dated by TCRdb to the late 2010s). Regarding the complete study: In an earlier analysis of 450 to 750 of the donors, 276 Gb of sequence data and 117 million unique TCR beta sequences from some 170 million T cells were reported. Among the roughly 390 genotyped donors, roughly 80% belonged to the genetic ancestry cluster associated with self-reported Caucasian donors. Along with the roughly 710-subject first cohort, a separate validation cohort of over 90 different subjects was used. A later analysis re-examined previously published TCR beta repertoires from roughly 720 donors and added high-resolution HLA genotyping to investigate patterns of TCR occurrence. HLA typing covered class I and class II loci at four-digit resolution. The study combined high-throughput TCR immunosequencing, statistical association of individual TCRs with disease status, and machine learning to predict cytomegalovirus infection status. Typing coverage differed by locus: A, B, C, DRB1 and DQB1 were typed in roughly 629-640 donors, DQA1 in 522, DPA1 in approximately 610, and DPB1 in just under 490. Genome-wide SNP genotypes for about 65% of the 666 donors were used in a later genetic analysis, which treated that subset as a discovery cohort. Among roughly 400 genotyped donors of the cohort, an average of approximately 240,000 unique TCR beta nucleotide sequences was sequenced per donor, of which about 19% were non-productive. Rather than drawing on any new phenotypic data, the later analysis identified candidate immune exposures from TCR beta sequences and the way those sequences occurred across donors. Alongside the repertoire data, information on donor age, sex, ethnicity and CMV serostatus was compiled. An early release that covered approximately 600 HLA-typed donors contained about 300 gigabases of sequencing data and 75 million to 100 million unique TCR sequences. In an earlier analysis of roughly 580 of the donors, high-throughput TCR beta sequencing was used to judge whether each TCR beta V gene segment behaved as functional or pseudogenic. The study profiled the T cell repertoires of around 700 subjects by immunosequencing and related them to cytomegalovirus serostatus. The study aimed to test whether signatures of past pathogen exposure could be identified by cataloging public T cell receptors. Because of strong linkage in the cohort, roughly five DR-DQ haplotypes were treated as single units for association and clustering. All discovery cohort repertoires had been generated on a single sequencing platform.

Via the germline V gene, CDR1 is LGHNA and CDR2 YNFKEQ. Trimming costs V 0 bases and J 5 bases, and their ends lie 16 bases apart. The CDR3 runs 16 residues from the cysteine to the phenylalanine. Kept here is only the CDR3 DNA, which spans 48 bases and is read in frame from base 1. A word on this clone: Its antigen has not been determined.

Receptor libraries were prepared by the immunoSEQ multiplex PCR assay. For the multiplex PCR, a mixture combining 60 forward primers for TCR Vbeta segments and 13 reverse primers for TCR Jbeta segments was used. Amplification of the CDR3 region of rearranged TCR beta genes was performed with a multiplex PCR assay on genomic DNA. The amplified TCR beta libraries were sequenced on the Illumina HiSeq System as 87-base-pair reads. The published analysis was carried out like this. A later analysis counted some 74 million unique TCR beta chains across the 670 or so repertoires, and around 9.9 million of these chains were shared by at least two donors. Raw reads were error-corrected and collapsed into unique sequences by a nearest-neighbor algorithm in which closely related sequences were merged to remove PCR and sequencing errors. V, D and J gene segments were assigned by aligning CDR3 sequences to IMGT reference sequences. For a sequence to be retained, at least a six-nucleotide match to both a V gene segment and a J gene segment was required. A rearrangement counted as productive if the CDR3 had no stop codons and remained in frame with V and J, and every other rearrangement counted as non-productive. CDR3 was defined according to IMGT convention as the region running from the second conserved V-encoded cysteine to the conserved J-encoded phenylalanine. The earlier analysis of roughly 590 of the donors excluded sequences that lacked an unambiguous match to a single V gene segment. An earlier analysis of fewer than 750 of the donors called V segments functional above 56.7% productive rearrangements and segregating when the between-donor standard deviation exceeded 5%. To diagnose cytomegalovirus status from the catalog of TCR beta chain sequences, a statistical classification framework was built. V and J gene assignment, in a later analysis, came from comparing TCR nucleotide sequences with IMGT/GENE-DB human TR gene sequences. In a later analysis, CDR3 sequences and most-parsimonious VDJ recombination scenarios were assigned using the TCRdist pipeline. In a later analysis, each TCR beta chain was defined by its CDR3 amino acid sequence together with its V-gene family, and reads without a unique V-gene family were excluded. To address suspected cross-contamination and a sequencing artifact, a later analysis removed over 500 highly shared, low-generation-probability nucleotide sequences. A later analysis calculated a clonal expansion index for each public chain from normalized within-repertoire ranks of inferred template counts. In a later analysis, generation probabilities were computed using a VDJ recombination model fitted to out-of-frame rearrangements, and the results were checked against IGoR. Hypergeometric tests were used in a later analysis to score TCR-TCR, TCR-HLA and TCR-CMV co-occurrence, with a repertoire-size bias correction applied to the TCR pairs. In a later analysis, false discovery rates were estimated by permuting HLA or CMV assignments 20 times. In a later analysis, co-occurring TCRs were grouped with DBSCAN, and TCRdist sequence similarity was added when clustering was performed within HLA-allele-positive subsets. Co-occurrence clustering excluded repertoires with fewer than 30,000 or more than 120,000 public chains, plus five with anomalous nucleotide sharing. TCRdb obtained this table from immuneACCESS and retained in-frame rearrangements with V and J assigned. These tables miss some clones; where compared with another copy, unresolved V genes account for less than half of the shortfall, and the remainder is unexplained. V and J calls and clone size are those listed in that table; D and trimming were worked out from the DNA. The sample's table covers tens of thousands of clones. The ten largest clones represent about 1.2% of the sample.

Beyond this particular receptor, the publication reports: Assigning TCR associations to individual alleles was difficult when HLA alleles, especially DR and DQ, strongly co-occurred. Because counts were too low, around 18 rarely observed V segments, including chromosome 9 orphons, were left out of the earlier analysis of 500 to 750 of the donors. In a later analysis, HLA-associated TCR beta chains were found to be more clonally expanded and to have lower generation probabilities than equally common non-associated chains. Broadly in line with IMGT annotations, most TCR beta V segments showed up in productive rearrangements about 90% or about 30% of the time in an earlier analysis of under 700 of the donors. The classifier was reported to diagnose cytomegalovirus status with high specificity and sensitivity in both the original cohort and the validation cohort. According to a later analysis, parvovirus B19, influenza, CMV and Epstein-Barr virus appeared linked to several top co-occurrence clusters. According to the authors, the approach could potentially be generalized to other disease states and immunological phenotypes. Because HLA typing was unavailable for some donors at each locus, only the typed subset was used in association tests. In a later genetic analysis, a missense DCLRE1C variant was associated with V-gene and J-gene trimming of TCR beta chains, and the association was replicated in an independent cohort. In a later analysis, 16,951 TCR beta sequences were associated with specific HLA alleles at a false discovery rate of 0.05. In this cohort, only TCR beta chains were sequenced, and detectable features were limited by the absence of alpha or paired-chain data. The study gave a list of about 150 TCR beta chains associated with cytomegalovirus. CMV serostatus was the only immune exposure information available for the cohort. Some IMGT-functional V segments, including TRBV6-2 and TRBV6-3, could not be told apart with the 87-base-pair reads, so those segments were excluded. Linkage disequilibrium might explain the correlated functional status among segregating V segments, but an unknown experimental factor could not be ruled out. While some public TCRs were present in many individuals, most TCR sequences turned up only very rarely across donors. A later analysis found that most CMV-associated TCR beta chains appeared HLA-restricted, with HLA associations seemingly driven largely by CMV exposure. According to a later genetic analysis, donors in an Asian-associated ancestry cluster had fewer N-insertions in productive TCRs than the roughly 700-donor mean. According to a later analysis, TCR association rates differed among HLA loci, with DRB1 alleles showing the most associated TCRs and HLA-C alleles showing the fewest. Presence/absence analyses assumed roughly uniform sequencing depth across donors, an assumption that may not hold. Three of the identified cytomegalovirus-associated TCR beta chains were confirmed in vitro to be specific for cytomegalovirus antigens. A further reported finding was that TCR beta sequences accurately predicted the HLA-A and HLA-B alleles for most subjects in the first cohort. A cluster of highly shared sequence variants was judged likely to be a technical artifact of the sequencing pipeline.

The cohort was made up of hundreds of healthy bone marrow donors. All cohort members were sampled while nominally healthy, although unrecorded immune exposures were likely present. The donor was CMV seronegative and belonged to the group of around 350 seronegative cohort members. A peripheral blood sample was collected from each donor, and TCR beta sequencing was performed on peripheral blood mononuclear cells. Genomic DNA was extracted from the blood cell samples with the Qiagen DNeasy Blood Extraction Kit. The chain is assembled from TRBV4-2 and TRBJ2-5, and perhaps TRBD2 as D gene, on 6 matching bases. The receptor's source is a woman in her 40s in good health and CMV-seronegative. What was sequenced was PBMCs. CDR3 sequence: CASSQDPGGRPETQYF. At the DNA level, the sequence is TGTGCCAGCAGCCAAGACCCCGGAGGGCGCCCGGAGACCCAGTACTTC.